The present entry profiles one TCR beta chain with its context. Researchers took RNA transcripts and amplified the TCR beta CDR3 regions from them. HTBI primers were the set used in a first-round RT-PCR of the TCR CDR3. TCRdb re-called the multiplex PCR reads with MiXCR, one entry per CDR3 protein. Here the sample spans a few hundred thousand distinct CDR3 sequences, around 25% being singletons. Trimming took 3 bases from V and 3 from J; bases not matched to a gene: 3. CDR1 is SGHTA, CDR2 FQGNSA, per germline. The CDR3 is 17 residues long. This entry comes from a study of T cells in Graves' hyperthyroidism and ophthalmopathy.

The material sequenced was blood. The chain carries TRBV7-2 and TRBJ2-2; TRBD2 matches 14 bases. This TCR was sampled from a man in his forties or fifties with Graves' hyperthyroidism. The CDR3 bases are TGTGCCAGCAGCTTGGGACTAGCGGGAGCGCACACCGGGGAGCTGTTTTTT. This sequence encodes CASSLGLAGAHTGELFF.